This T cell receptor beta chain was obtained from a study of CD8+ T cells in alopecia areata. Study-wide findings and caveats: Scalp sample data also include resident alphabeta T cells from normal skin.

Note on this clone: Its target is not known.

Peripheral blood and lesional scalp punch biopsies came from alopecia areata patients. Trimming shortened V by 1 base and J by 7 bases, and 7 bases separated the two germline ends. The CDR3 is 11 residues long. The germline CDR1 and CDR2 sequences are GTSNPN and SVGIG (reference sequence). Sequencing templates came from extracted RNA that was reverse transcribed into cDNA. Libraries were prepared by immunoSEQ multiplex PCR; TCRdb keeps only in-frame clonotypes and omits some of them. The data show 130,000 to 150,000 clones, 51% seen once. The receptor was isolated from a human donor with alopecia areata. The chain joins TRBV30 to TRBJ1-1, with D unresolved. The sequencing used CD4+ T cells sorted from blood, collected at week 0. The CDR3 sequence: CAWSDRGEAFF. In nucleotides, the CDR3 is TGTGCCTGGAGTGACCGCGGTGAAGCTTTCTTT.